These 25 T cell receptor beta chains share one sample of origin, sequenced in a study of T-cell reconstitution after alpha-beta-depleted transplantation in children. Unique molecular identifiers tagged the TCRbeta library. Using its own MiXCR run on the PCR reads, TCRdb lists one record per CDR3 protein. The sample yields 900,000 or so distinct CDR3 sequences, about 15% seen once. The material was PBMCs, mostly from graft donor cells, obtained 360 days after TCRalphabeta/CD19-depleted stem cell transplant. These receptors all stem from a male patient aged 10 to 17 who had a stem cell transplant for acute lymphoblastic leukemia, so the T cells may come from the graft donor.

The table lists this clonotype with a few counts. V gene TRBV19 combines with J gene TRBJ1-1; maybe TRBD1 (6 bases). V was pared by 6 bases and J by 5 bases, with 16 bases between. In germline, CDR1 is LNHDA, CDR2 SQIVND (reference sequence). The CDR3 runs 14 residues. CDR3: CASSNRASGTEAFF. In DNA form, the CDR3 reads TGTGCCAGTAGCAACAGGGCGTCTGGTACTGAAGCTTTCTTT.

Many counts were recorded for this clonotype. This chain links TRBV28 with TRBJ2-5; D perhaps matches TRBD1 (6 bases). V was clipped by 1 base and J by 4 bases, with 19 bases between them. CDR1 MDHEN and CDR2 SYDVKM come from the germline V gene. The CDR3 loop spans 17 amino acids. CDR3: CASSLSVGAGVRETQYF. The CDR3 bases are TGTGCCAGCAGTTTATCCGTTGGTGCAGGGGTCAGAGAGACCCAGTACTTC. The full variable domain, in which reference TRBV28 and TRBJ2-5 provide the parts outside the CDR3, is DVKVTQSSRYLVKRTGEKVFLECVQDMDHENMFWYRQDPGLGLRLIYFSYDVKMKEKGDIPEGYSVSREKKERFSLILESASTNQTSMYLCASSLSVGAGVRETQYFGPGTRLLVL.

This chain joins TRBV4-2 and TRBJ2-1; possible D gene TRBD2, 9 bases. CDR1 is LGHNA and CDR2 is YNFKEQ in the germline V gene. The CDR3 extends over 19 amino acids. Trimming removed 2 bases at V and 0 bases at J, with 20 bases between. This CDR3 reads CASSQQGASGRSSYNEQFF. The CDR3 DNA reads TGTGCCAGCAGCCAACAGGGGGCGAGCGGGAGGAGCTCCTACAATGAGCAGTTCTTC.

The gene calls are TRBV6-1 and TRBJ2-7; possibly TRBD2 for D (7 bases). This CDR3 comprises 15 residues. V was clipped by 4 bases and J by 0 bases, with 13 bases between them. Germline V gene lookup returns CDR1 MNHNS and CDR2 SASEGT. The DNA for the CDR3 is TGTGCCAGCAGTGTTGCGGGGGCAAGCTCCTACGAGCAGTACTTC. It yields the protein CASSVAGASSYEQYF.

The table lists this clonotype with a few counts. The genes are TRBV14 and TRBJ1-2, with 7 bases identical to TRBD1. The ends lost 0 bases at V and 7 bases at J; junction bases unmatched: 8. Germline CDR1 is SGHDN and CDR2 is FVKESK. The CDR3 is 15 amino acids. For the CDR3, the DNA is TGTGCCAGCAGCCAAGATCTTGTAACAGGGGTTGGCTACACCTTC. Protein: CASSQDLVTGVGYTF.

J is TRBJ2-7 and V is TRBV30; D call uncertain. This CDR3 spans 13 amino acids. The germline gives CDR1 GTSNPN, CDR2 SVGIG (reference sequence). Trimming cost V 0 bases and J 3 bases, with 9 bases left between them. The CDR3 loop reads CAWSVTENYEQYF. CDR3 nucleotide sequence: TGTGCCTGGAGTGTCACCGAGAACTACGAGCAGTACTTC. The full variable domain, with the rest looked up from reference TRBV30 and TRBJ2-7, is SQTIHQWPATLVQPVGSPLSLECTVEGTSNPNLYWYRQAAGRGLQLLFYSVGIGQISSEVPQNLSASRPQDRQFILSSKKLLLSDSGFYLCAWSVTENYEQYFGPGTRLTVT.

This clonotype was observed a handful of times. V usage is TRBV5-1 and J usage is TRBJ2-2, with D unclear. There are 13 residues in the CDR3. Germline assignment: CDR1 SGHRS and CDR2 YFSETQ. V gave up 1 base and J gave up 8 bases, with 9 bases separating them. DNA of the CDR3: TGCGCCAGCAGCTTGTATTCCGTGGGGGAGCTGTTTTTT. This sequence encodes CASSLYSVGELFF.

This clonotype appeared a few times. V is TRBV7-9 and J is TRBJ2-3, with D uncertain. The CDR3 sequence is 14 residues long. The V end was cut by 2 bases, the J end by 2 bases, with 8 bases between. The V gene's germline CDR1 is SEHNR and CDR2 FQNEAQ (reference sequence). Written as DNA, the CDR3 is TGTGCCAGCAGCTTATGGTCTAACACAGATACGCAGTATTTT. It specifies CASSLWSNTDTQYF.

This clonotype showed up many times. The V call is TRBV29-1, the J call TRBJ2-2; D unresolved. Germline V gene sequence: CDR1 SQVTM, CDR2 ANQGSEA. The V gene lost 8 bases and the J gene lost 1 base, with 8 bases spanning the gap. This CDR3 is 12 amino acids long. CDR3 DNA: TGCAGCTCATCAGGGAACACCGGGGAGCTGTTTTTT. Encoded protein: CSSSGNTGELFF.

The V gene is TRBV15, the J gene TRBJ2-7; 12 positions match TRBD1. CDR1 and CDR2 (germline): LNHNV, YYDKDF (reference sequence). The CDR3 is 15 residues long. V was pared by 5 bases and J by 6 bases, with 8 bases of the junction left unmatched. The CDR3 sequence is CATSVPGTGGGEQYF. CDR3 nucleotides: TGTGCCACCAGCGTTCCCGGGACAGGGGGCGGCGAGCAGTACTTC.

The chain recombines TRBV11-1 with TRBJ2-1; 10 bases fit TRBD2. Germline V lookup: CDR1 SGHAT, CDR2 FQDESV (reference sequence). V trimming: 5 bases; J trimming: 0 bases; junction bases outside the gene matches: 10. The CDR3 consists of 18 residues. Here the CDR3 reads CASSPTSGILSSYNEQFF. CDR3 bases: TGTGCCAGCAGCCCCACTAGCGGGATCCTGAGCTCCTACAATGAGCAGTTCTTC. Full variable domain (rest looked up from reference TRBV11-1 and TRBJ2-1): EAEVAQSPRYKITEKSQAVAFWCDPISGHATLYWYRQILGQGPELLVQFQDESVVDDSQLPKDRFSAERLKGVDSTLKIQPAELGDSAMYLCASSPTSGILSSYNEQFFGPGTRLTVL.

The gene calls are TRBV19 and TRBJ2-1; 9 positions match TRBD2. This CDR3 has 16 residues. From germline, CDR1 is LNHDA and CDR2 SQIVND (reference sequence). V was pared by 1 base and J by 2 bases, with 3 bases of the junction left unmatched. The DNA of the CDR3 is TGTGCCAGTAGTATAGGGGTAGCGGGGGCCTACAATGAGCAGTTCTTC. Protein sequence: CASSIGVAGAYNEQFF.

V usage is TRBV5-1 and J usage is TRBJ2-1; 9 bases match TRBD2. Germline trimming cut 4 bases from V and 3 bases from J; bases unmatched to any gene: 5. The CDR3 sequence is 15 residues long. Germline loops: CDR1 SGHRS, CDR2 YFSETQ. The CDR3 sequence: CASSRLADFYNEQFF. The CDR3 coding sequence is TGCGCCAGCAGCCGACTAGCGGATTTCTACAATGAGCAGTTCTTC.

The rearrangement joins TRBV5-1 to TRBJ2-3; 14 bases are shared with TRBD2. Germline V gene lookup returns CDR1 SGHRS and CDR2 YFSETQ. V lost 4 bases and J lost 4; bases outside the gene matches: 8. CDR3 length equals 17 residues. CDR3 sequence: CASSPTEGLAGADTQYF. The CDR3 nucleotides read TGCGCCAGCAGCCCAACAGAGGGACTAGCGGGAGCAGATACGCAGTATTTT.

This chain links TRBV20-1 with TRBJ2-1, with 13 bases identical to TRBD2. This CDR3 has 19 amino acids. The germline V gene has CDR1 DFQATT and CDR2 SNEGSKA (reference sequence). Germline trimming cut 3 bases from V and 0 bases from J; bases unmatched to any gene: 11. The CDR3 bases are TGCAGTGCTAGCGGACTAGCGGGAGAGGGAGGGAGCTCCTACAATGAGCAGTTCTTC. Its protein product is CSASGLAGEGGSSYNEQFF.

The V call is TRBV5-1, the J call TRBJ2-1; a possible D gene is TRBD2 (5 bases). The germline V gene has CDR1 SGHRS and CDR2 YFSETQ. This CDR3 comprises 14 residues. V lost 3 bases and J lost 4, with 11 bases in between. CDR3 region: CASSWERVYNEQFF. The CDR3 DNA sequence: TGCGCCAGCAGCTGGGAGCGAGTTTACAATGAGCAGTTCTTC.

This clonotype was seen more than once but under ten times. This chain joins TRBV5-1 and TRBJ2-3; possible D gene TRBD1, 6 bases. Germline CDR1 is SGHRS and CDR2 is YFSETQ. CDR3 length equals 17 residues. Deletions cut 3 bases from V and 7 bases from J, with 24 bases between. This CDR3 is CASSSHDRRYTPNTQYF. CDR3 sequence (DNA): TGCGCCAGCAGCTCGCACGACAGGCGGTATACACCAAATACGCAGTATTTT.

This clonotype was recorded at least ten times. This chain uses TRBV2 with TRBJ2-2, with TRBD1 matching over 8 bases. V lost 4 bases to trimming and J lost 1 base; unmatched junction nucleotides: 5. CDR3 length: 16 amino acids. From germline, CDR1 is SNHLY and CDR2 FYNNEI. The CDR3 region has the DNA TGTGCCAGCAGTGCCCCCGGGACAGGGAACACCGGGGAGCTGTTTTTT. This translates into CASSAPGTGNTGELFF.

The chain recombines TRBV5-1 with TRBJ2-2; 7 bases fit TRBD2. The V gene's germline CDR1 is SGHRS and CDR2 YFSETQ. CDR3 length: 16 amino acids. V shed 1 base, J shed 4 bases, and the junction held 7 bases outside the gene matches. CDR3 DNA: TGCGCCAGCAGCTTGTATTCAGGCGGGGGCACCGGGGAGCTGTTTTTT. As protein: CASSLYSGGGTGELFF. Filled out from reference TRBV5-1 and TRBJ2-2, the complete variable domain reads KAGVTQTPRYLIKTRGQQVTLSCSPISGHRSVSWYQQTPGQGLQFLFEYFSETQRNKGNFPGRFSGRQFSNSRSEMNVSTLELGDSALYLCASSLYSGGGTGELFFGEGSRLTVL.

The rearrangement uses TRBV2 and TRBJ2-7; D is undetermined. Germline CDR1 and CDR2: SNHLY and FYNNEI. The CDR3 extends over 11 amino acids. V dropped 0 bases and J dropped 6 bases, with 3 bases sitting between them. CDR3: CASSEAGEQYF. DNA for the CDR3: TGTGCCAGCAGTGAAGCCGGCGAGCAGTACTTC. Variable domain in full (rest from reference TRBV2 and TRBJ2-7): EPEVTQTPSHQVTQMGQEVILRCVPISNHLYFYWYRQILGQKVEFLVSFYNNEISEKSEIFDDQFSVERPDGSNFTLKIRSTKLEDSAMYFCASSEAGEQYFGPGTRLTVT.

This clonotype was detected many times. The V call is TRBV28, the J call TRBJ2-7; 7 nucleotides match TRBD1. The CDR3 has 15 residues. The germline CDR1 and CDR2 sequences are MDHEN and SYDVKM. V trimming: 2 bases; J trimming: 6 bases; junction bases outside the gene matches: 10. Here the CDR3 reads CASSLRGGAYSEQYF. The CDR3, as DNA: TGTGCCAGCAGTTTACGAGGGGGCGCTTACTCCGAGCAGTACTTC.

The rearrangement joins TRBV5-1 to TRBJ2-7; TRBD2 matches at 10 bases. The CDR3 runs to 17 residues. The ends lost 4 bases at V and 2 bases at J; junction bases unmatched: 12. CDR1 and CDR2 from the germline V gene are SGHRS and YFSETQ. CDR3 nucleotides: TGCGCCAGCAGCCCCCTTCCTAGCGGGAGCCGTGCCTACGAGCAGTACTTC. Translating it yields CASSPLPSGSRAYEQYF.

J is TRBJ2-2 and V is TRBV10-2; 14 bases line up with TRBD2. J was trimmed by 0 bases and V by 6 bases; bases with no gene match: 9. The CDR3 is 19 amino acids. The germline gives CDR1 WSHSY, CDR2 SAAADI. CDR3 residues: CASSGTSGGGVANTGELFF. The CDR3 region has the DNA TGCGCCAGCAGCGGGACTAGCGGGGGTGGGGTCGCGAACACCGGGGAGCTGTTTTTT.

A few counts support this clonotype. The CDR3 bases are TGCGCCAGCAGCTTGAGGTTTGGGAGTGGGGAGGATGAGCAGTTCTTC. Residues: CASSLRFGSGEDEQFF. The chain has TRBV5-1 and TRBJ2-1; the D gene is possibly TRBD2 (6 bases). The CDR3 covers 16 residues. Between the trimmed V and J ends, which lost 1 base and 8 bases, there was a span of 19 bases. The germline CDR1 and CDR2 sequences are SGHRS and YFSETQ.

This clonotype was seen a few times. This chain joins TRBV5-1 and TRBJ2-3; 11 positions match TRBD2. J was trimmed by 0 bases and V by 4 bases; bases with no gene match: 13. This CDR3 comprises 19 residues. Germline V lookup: CDR1 SGHRS, CDR2 YFSETQ. CDR3 protein: CASSPSPGLAARSTDTQYF. The CDR3 DNA reads as TGCGCCAGCAGCCCTTCTCCGGGACTAGCGGCCCGTAGCACAGATACGCAGTATTTT.